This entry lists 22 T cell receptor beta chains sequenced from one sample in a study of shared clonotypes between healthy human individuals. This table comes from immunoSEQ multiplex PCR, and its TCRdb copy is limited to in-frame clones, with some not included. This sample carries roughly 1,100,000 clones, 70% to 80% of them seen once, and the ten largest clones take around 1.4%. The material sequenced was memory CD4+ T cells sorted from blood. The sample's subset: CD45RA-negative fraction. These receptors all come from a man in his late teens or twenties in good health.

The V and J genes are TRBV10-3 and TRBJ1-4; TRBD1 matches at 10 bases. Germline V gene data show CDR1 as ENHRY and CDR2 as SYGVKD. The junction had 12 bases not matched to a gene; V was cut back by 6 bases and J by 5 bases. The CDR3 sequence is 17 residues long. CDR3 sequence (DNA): TGTGCCATCAGCCGAGAAGGGACAGGGGTGCGGAATGAAAAACTGTTTTTT. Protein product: CAISREGTGVRNEKLFF.

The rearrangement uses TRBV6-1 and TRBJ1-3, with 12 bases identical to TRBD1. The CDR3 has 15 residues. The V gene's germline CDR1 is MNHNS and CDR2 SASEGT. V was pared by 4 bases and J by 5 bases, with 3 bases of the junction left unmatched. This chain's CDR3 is CASSGGQGARNTIYF. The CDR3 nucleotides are TGTGCCAGCAGTGGGGGACAGGGGGCCAGAAACACCATATATTTT.

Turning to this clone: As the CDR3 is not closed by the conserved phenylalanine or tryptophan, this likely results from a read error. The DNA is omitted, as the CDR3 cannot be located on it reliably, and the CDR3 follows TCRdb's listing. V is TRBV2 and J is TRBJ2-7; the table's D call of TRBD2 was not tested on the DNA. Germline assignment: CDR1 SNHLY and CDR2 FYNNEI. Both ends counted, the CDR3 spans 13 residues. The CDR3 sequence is CASTLGDGTSWII.

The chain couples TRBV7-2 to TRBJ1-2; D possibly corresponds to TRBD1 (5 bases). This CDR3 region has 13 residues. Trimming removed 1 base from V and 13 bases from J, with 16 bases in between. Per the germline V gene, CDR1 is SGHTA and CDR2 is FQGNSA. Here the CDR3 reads CASSLDKGVGITF. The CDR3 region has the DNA TGTGCCAGCAGCTTAGATAAAGGGGTCGGAATCACCTTC. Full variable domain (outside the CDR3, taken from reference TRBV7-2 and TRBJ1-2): GAGVSQSPSNKVTEKGKDVELRCDPISGHTALYWYRQSLGQGLEFLIYFQGNSAPDKSGLPSDRFSAERTGGSVSTLTIQRTQQEDSAVYLCASSLDKGVGITFGSGTRLTVV.

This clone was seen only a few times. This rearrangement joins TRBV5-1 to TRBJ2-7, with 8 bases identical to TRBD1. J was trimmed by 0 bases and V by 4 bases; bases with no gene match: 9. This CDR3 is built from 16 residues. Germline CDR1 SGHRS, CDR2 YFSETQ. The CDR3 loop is CASSEQGGRASYEQYF. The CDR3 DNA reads TGCGCCAGCAGCGAACAGGGGGGCAGAGCCTCCTACGAGCAGTACTTC. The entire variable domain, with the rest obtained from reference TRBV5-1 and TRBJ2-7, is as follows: KAGVTQTPRYLIKTRGQQVTLSCSPISGHRSVSWYQQTPGQGLQFLFEYFSETQRNKGNFPGRFSGRQFSNSRSEMNVSTLELGDSALYLCASSEQGGRASYEQYFGPGTRLTVT.

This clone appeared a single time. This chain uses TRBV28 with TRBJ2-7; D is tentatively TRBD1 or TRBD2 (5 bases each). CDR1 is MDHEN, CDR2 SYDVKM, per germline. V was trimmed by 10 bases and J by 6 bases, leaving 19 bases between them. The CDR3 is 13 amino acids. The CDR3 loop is CANSPGPLREQYF. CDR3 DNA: TGTGCCAACTCTCCGGGACCGCTTCGCGAGCAGTACTTC.

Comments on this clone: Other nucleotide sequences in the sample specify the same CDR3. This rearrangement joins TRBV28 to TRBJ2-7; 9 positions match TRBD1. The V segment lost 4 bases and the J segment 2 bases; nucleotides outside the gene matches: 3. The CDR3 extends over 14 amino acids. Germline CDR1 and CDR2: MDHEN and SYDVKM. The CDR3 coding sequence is TGTGCCAGCAGTTCCGGACAGGGGCCCTACGAGCAGTACTTC. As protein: CASSSGQGPYEQYF.

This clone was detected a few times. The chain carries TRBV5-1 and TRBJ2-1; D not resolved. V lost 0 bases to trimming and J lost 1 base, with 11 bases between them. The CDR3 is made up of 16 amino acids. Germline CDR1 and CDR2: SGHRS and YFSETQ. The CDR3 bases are TGCGCCAGCAGCTTGGCGTTGGTAGCATCCTACAATGAGCAGTTCTTC. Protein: CASSLALVASYNEQFF.

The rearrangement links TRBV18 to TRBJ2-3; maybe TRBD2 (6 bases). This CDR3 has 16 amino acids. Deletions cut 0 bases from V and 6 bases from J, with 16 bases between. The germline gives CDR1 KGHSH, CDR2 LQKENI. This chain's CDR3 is CASSPPGVSGRDTQYF. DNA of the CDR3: TGTGCCAGCTCACCACCCGGAGTAAGCGGGCGGGATACGCAGTATTTT. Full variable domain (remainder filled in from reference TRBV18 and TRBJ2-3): NAGVMQNPRHLVRRRGQEARLRCSPMKGHSHVYWYRQLPEEGLKFMVYLQKENIIDESGMPKERFSAEFPKEGPSILRIQQVVRGDSAAYFCASSPPGVSGRDTQYFGPGTRLTVL.

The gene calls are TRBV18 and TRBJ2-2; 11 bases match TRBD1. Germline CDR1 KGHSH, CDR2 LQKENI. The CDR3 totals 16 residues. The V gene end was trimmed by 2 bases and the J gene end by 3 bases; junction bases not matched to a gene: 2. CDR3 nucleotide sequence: TGTGCCAGCTCACCAGGACAGGGGGCGGACACCGGGGAGCTGTTTTTT. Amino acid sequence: CASSPGQGADTGELFF.

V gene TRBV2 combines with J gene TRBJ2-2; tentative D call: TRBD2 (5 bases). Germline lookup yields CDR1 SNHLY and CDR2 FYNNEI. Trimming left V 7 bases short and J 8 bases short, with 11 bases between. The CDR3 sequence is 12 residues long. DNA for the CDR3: TGTGCCAGCACCAAACCGGGAGGGGAGCTGTTTTTT. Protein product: CASTKPGGELFF.

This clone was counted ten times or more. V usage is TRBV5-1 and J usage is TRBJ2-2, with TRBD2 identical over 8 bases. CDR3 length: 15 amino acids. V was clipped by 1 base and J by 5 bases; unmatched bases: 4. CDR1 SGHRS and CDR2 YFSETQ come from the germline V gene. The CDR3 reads CASSLLTSATGELFF. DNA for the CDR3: TGCGCCAGCAGCTTGTTGACTAGCGCGACCGGGGAGCTGTTTTTT.

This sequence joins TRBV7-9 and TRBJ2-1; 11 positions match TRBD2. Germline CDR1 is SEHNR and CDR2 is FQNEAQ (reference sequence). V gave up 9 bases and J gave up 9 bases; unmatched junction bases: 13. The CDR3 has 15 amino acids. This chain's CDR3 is CASNPRASGRTEQFF. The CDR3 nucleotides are TGTGCCAGTAACCCGCGGGCTAGCGGGAGGACTGAGCAGTTCTTC.

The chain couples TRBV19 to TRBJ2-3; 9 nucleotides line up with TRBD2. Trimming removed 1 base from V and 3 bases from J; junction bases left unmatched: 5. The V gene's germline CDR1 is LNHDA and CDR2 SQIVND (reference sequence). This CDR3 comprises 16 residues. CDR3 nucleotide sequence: TGTGCCAGTAGTATAGGTAGCGGGAGAGCAACAGATACGCAGTATTTT. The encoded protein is CASSIGSGRATDTQYF.

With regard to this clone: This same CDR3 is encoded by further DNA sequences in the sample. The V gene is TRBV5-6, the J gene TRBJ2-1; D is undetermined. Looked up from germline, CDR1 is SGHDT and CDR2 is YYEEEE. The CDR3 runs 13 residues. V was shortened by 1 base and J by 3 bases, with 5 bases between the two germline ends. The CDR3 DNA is TGTGCCAGCAGCTTGAACCGCTACAATGAGCAGTTCTTC. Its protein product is CASSLNRYNEQFF.

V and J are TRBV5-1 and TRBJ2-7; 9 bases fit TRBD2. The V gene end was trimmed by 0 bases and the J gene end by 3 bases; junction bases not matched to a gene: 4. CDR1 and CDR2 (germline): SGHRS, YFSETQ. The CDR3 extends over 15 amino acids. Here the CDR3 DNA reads TGCGCCAGCAGCTTGGGCGGGAGGGCCTTCTACGAGCAGTACTTC. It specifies CASSLGGRAFYEQYF.

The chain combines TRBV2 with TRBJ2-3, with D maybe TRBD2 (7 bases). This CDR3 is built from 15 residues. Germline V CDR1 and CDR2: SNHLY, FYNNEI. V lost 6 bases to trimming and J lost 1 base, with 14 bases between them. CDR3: CASRGGGMGTDTQYF. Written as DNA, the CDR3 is TGTGCCAGCAGAGGGGGGGGTATGGGCACAGATACGCAGTATTTT.

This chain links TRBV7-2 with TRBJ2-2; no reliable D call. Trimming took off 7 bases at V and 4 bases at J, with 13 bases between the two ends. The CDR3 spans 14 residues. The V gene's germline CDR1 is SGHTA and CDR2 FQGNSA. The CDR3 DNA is TGTGCCAGCACCTCGCCTACCATCACCGGGGAGCTGTTTTTT. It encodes CASTSPTITGELFF. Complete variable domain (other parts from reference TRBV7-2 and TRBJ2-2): GAGVSQSPSNKVTEKGKDVELRCDPISGHTALYWYRQSLGQGLEFLIYFQGNSAPDKSGLPSDRFSAERTGGSVSTLTIQRTQQEDSAVYLCASTSPTITGELFFGEGSRLTVL.

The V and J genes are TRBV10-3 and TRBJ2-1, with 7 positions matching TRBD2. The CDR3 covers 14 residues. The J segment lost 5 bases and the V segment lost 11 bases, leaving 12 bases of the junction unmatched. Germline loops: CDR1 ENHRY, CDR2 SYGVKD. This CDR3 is CASGAGSTNNEQFF. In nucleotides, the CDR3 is TGTGCCTCCGGAGCGGGATCAACCAACAATGAGCAGTTCTTC.

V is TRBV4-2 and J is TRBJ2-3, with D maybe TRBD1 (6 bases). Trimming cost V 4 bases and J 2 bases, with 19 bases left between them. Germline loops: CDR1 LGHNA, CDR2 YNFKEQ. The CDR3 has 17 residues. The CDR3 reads CASSPAGQSINTDTQYF. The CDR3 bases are TGTGCCAGCAGCCCCGCCGGACAGTCCATTAACACAGATACGCAGTATTTT.

DNA of the CDR3: TGTGCCAGCAGCTTCTGGGTCAGTTCTGGGGCCAACGTCCTGACTTTC. Protein sequence: CASSFWVSSGANVLTF. This chain joins TRBV7-2 and TRBJ2-6, with D uncertain. The length of the CDR3 is 16 residues. Trimming removed 3 bases from V and 1 base from J, with 10 bases in between. CDR1 and CDR2 from the germline V gene are SGHTA and FQGNSA.

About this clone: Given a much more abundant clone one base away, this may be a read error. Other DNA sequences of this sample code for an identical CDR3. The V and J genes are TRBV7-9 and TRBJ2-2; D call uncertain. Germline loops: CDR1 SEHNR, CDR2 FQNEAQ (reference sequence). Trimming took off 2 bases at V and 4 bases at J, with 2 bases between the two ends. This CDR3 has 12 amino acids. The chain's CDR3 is CASSLSTGELFF. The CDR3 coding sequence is TGTGCCAGCAGCTTAAGCACCGGGGAGCTGTTTTTT.